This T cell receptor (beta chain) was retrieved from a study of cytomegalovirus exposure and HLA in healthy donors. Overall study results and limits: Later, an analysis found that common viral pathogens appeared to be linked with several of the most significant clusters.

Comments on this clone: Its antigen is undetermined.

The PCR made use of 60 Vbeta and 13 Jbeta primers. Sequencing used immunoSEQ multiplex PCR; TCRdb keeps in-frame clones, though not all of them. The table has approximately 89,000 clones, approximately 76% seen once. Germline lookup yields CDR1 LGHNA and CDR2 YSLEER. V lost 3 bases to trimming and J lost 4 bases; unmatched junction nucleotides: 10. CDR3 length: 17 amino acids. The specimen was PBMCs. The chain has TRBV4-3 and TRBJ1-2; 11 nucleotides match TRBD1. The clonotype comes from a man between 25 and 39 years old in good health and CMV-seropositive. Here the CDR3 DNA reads TGCGCCAGCAGCCAGGACGGACAGGGGGCGTCGGGCTATGGCTACACCTTC. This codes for CASSQDGQGASGYGYTF.